Sequencing of this T cell receptor beta chain was carried out in a study of memory B cells and T cells in multiple sclerosis. Sequencing used immunoSEQ multiplex PCR; TCRdb keeps in-frame clones, though not all of them. The sample holds around 50,000 clones; almost 85% are singletons and the top ten take around 1.1%. Stimulus-free culture yielded autoproliferating CFSE-dim and non-proliferating CFSE-high T cells, each sequenced separately. Cultures began with roughly 5x10^7 CFSE-labeled PBMCs, unstimulated for roughly 7 days, with replicate wells pooled. A word on this clone: The antigen remains unidentified.

With 7 bases clipped from V and 4 bases from J, the junction kept 12 bases outside the gene matches. The CDR3 contains 16 residues. The germline CDR1 and CDR2 sequences are SNHLY and FYNNEI. The source of this sequence is a human donor with multiple sclerosis. The V call is TRBV2, the J call TRBJ1-4; 7 bases map to TRBD1. The sequencing input was PBMCs from blood kept in culture. CDR3 sequence: CASTRLTGINNEKLFF. The CDR3 region has the DNA TGTGCCAGCACTCGCTTGACAGGGATCAATAATGAAAAACTGTTTTTT.